The source of this T cell receptor (beta chain) is a study of T-cell memory formation after mild COVID-19. Study as a whole: Most TCR clusters belonged to a single donor.

MiXCR, applied by TCRdb to the 5' RACE reads, yields one record per CDR3 protein. The sample carries around 370,000 distinct CDR3 sequences, roughly 21% recorded once. Regarding the study as a whole: Contracting CD8+ clones were enriched in EMRA, CD4+ mainly in CM and EM.

As to this clonotype: What it binds is not known. Likely a read error: the CDR3 ends without its conserved phenylalanine or tryptophan. It is unclear where the CDR3 begins or ends on the DNA, so no DNA is shown, and the CDR3 is as TCRdb lists it.

Counting both end residues, the CDR3 totals 10 amino acids. The germline V gene has CDR1 MNHEY and CDR2 SMNVEV (reference sequence). The rearrangement joins TRBV27 to TRBJ2-1. The sample taken for sequencing was PBMCs or a T cell subset sorted from them (not recorded which). The source is an adult woman who had mild COVID-19 (a few samples of this study predate the infection). Cell type and time point are not known. The CDR3 spells CASSALWVSL.